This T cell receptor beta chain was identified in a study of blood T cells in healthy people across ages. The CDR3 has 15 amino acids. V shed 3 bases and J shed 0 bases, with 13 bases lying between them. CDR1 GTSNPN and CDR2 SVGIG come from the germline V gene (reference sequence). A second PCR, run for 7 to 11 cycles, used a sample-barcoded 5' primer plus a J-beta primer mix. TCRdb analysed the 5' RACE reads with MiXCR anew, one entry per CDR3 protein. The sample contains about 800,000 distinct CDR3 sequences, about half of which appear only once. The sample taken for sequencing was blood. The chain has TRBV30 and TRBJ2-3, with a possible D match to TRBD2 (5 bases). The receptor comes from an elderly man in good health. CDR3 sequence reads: CAWSRRTPSTDTQYF. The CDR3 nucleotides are TGTGCCTGGAGCCGACGGACTCCTAGCACAGATACGCAGTATTTT. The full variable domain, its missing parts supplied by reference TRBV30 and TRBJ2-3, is SQTIHQWPATLVQPVGSPLSLECTVEGTSNPNLYWYRQAAGRGLQLLFYSVGIGQISSEVPQNLSASRPQDRQFILSSKKLLLSDSGFYLCAWSRRTPSTDTQYFGPGTRLTVL.